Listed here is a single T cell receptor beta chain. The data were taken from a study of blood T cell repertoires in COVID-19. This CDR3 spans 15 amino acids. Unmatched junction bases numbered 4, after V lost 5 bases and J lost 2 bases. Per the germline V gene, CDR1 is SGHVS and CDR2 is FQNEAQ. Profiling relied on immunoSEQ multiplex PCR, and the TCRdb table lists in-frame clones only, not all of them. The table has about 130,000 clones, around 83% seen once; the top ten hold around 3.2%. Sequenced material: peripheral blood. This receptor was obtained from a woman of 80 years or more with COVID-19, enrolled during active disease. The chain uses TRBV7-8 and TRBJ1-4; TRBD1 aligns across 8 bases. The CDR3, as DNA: TGTGCCAGCAGCCTTCAGGGGGCGACTAATGAAAAACTGTTTTTT. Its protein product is CASSLQGATNEKLFF.